One sample yielded the 18 T cell receptor beta chains listed below, sequenced in a study of blood T cell repertoires in COVID-19. TCRdb keeps only in-frame clones here, not all; method: immunoSEQ multiplex PCR. The data hold around 130,000 clones, with 75% to 90% observed a single time. Sequenced material: PBMCs or T cells enriched from blood (not recorded which). The receptor set was obtained from a man between 25 and 39 years old who had recovered from COVID-19.

This clone was counted once. The chain combines TRBV4-1 with TRBJ1-1, with 7 nucleotides matching TRBD1. This CDR3 spans 15 amino acids. Unmatched junction bases numbered 8, after V lost 7 bases and J lost 0 bases. Germline V lookup: CDR1 MGHRA, CDR2 YSYEKL. CDR3 sequence: CASNPRTGVNTEAFF. The DNA for the CDR3 is TGCGCCAGCAACCCCCGTACAGGGGTGAACACTGAAGCTTTCTTT.

This chain links TRBV5-5 with TRBJ1-1; D may be TRBD1 (6 bases). The germline V and J ends were trimmed by 5 bases and 0 bases, with 17 bases remaining between them. CDR1 is SGHKS, CDR2 YYEKEE, per germline (reference sequence). This CDR3 has 16 amino acids. CDR3 sequence reads: CASRHYRDPLNTEAFF. The CDR3 DNA reads TGTGCCAGCAGGCATTACAGGGACCCTTTGAACACTGAAGCTTTCTTT. Based on the CDR3 plus reference TRBV5-5 and TRBJ1-1, the full variable domain is DAGVTQSPTHLIKTRGQQVTLRCSPISGHKSVSWYQQVLGQGPQFIFQYYEKEERGRGNFPDRFSARQFPNYSSELNVNALLLGDSALYLCASRHYRDPLNTEAFFGQGTRLTVV.

The chain links TRBV29-1 to TRBJ2-4, with D perhaps TRBD2 (6 bases). This CDR3 spans 13 amino acids. Trimming removed 1 base at V and 9 bases at J, with 13 bases between. The germline V gene has CDR1 SQVTM and CDR2 ANQGSEA. CDR3 DNA sequence: TGCAGCGTTGAAGGGGGGGTAGGGGCCATTCAGTACTTC. Translating gives CSVEGGVGAIQYF.

CDR3 loop: CASSLEGGSGNTIYF. The CDR3 region has the DNA TGCGCCAGCAGCTTGGAAGGGGGATCTGGAAACACCATATATTTT. V and J are TRBV5-1 and TRBJ1-3; maybe TRBD1 (6 bases). This CDR3 is built from 15 residues. Trimming stripped 0 bases from V and 1 base from J, with 8 bases between. CDR1 SGHRS and CDR2 YFSETQ come from the germline V gene.

The rearrangement links TRBV4-1 to TRBJ1-2; D is unresolved. Trimming removed 0 bases from V and 6 bases from J, with 14 bases in between. Germline V gives CDR1 MGHRA, CDR2 YSYEKL. The CDR3 totals 15 residues. DNA of the CDR3: TGCGCCAGCAGCCAAGAAAGGAGACCCATCCATGGCTACACCTTC. Translation gives CASSQERRPIHGYTF.

The chain recombines TRBV5-1 with TRBJ2-2; D ambiguous. Germline V gives CDR1 SGHRS, CDR2 YFSETQ. This CDR3 spans 15 amino acids. V was pared by 0 bases and J by 8 bases, with 14 bases between. CDR3 region: CASSLGQAQSGELFF. The CDR3 nucleotides are TGCGCCAGCAGCTTGGGCCAGGCCCAGAGTGGGGAGCTGTTTTTT.

This chain connects TRBV5-8 to TRBJ2-1; a weak D match, TRBD2 (7 bases). Looked up from germline, CDR1 is SGHTS and CDR2 is YDEGEE. This CDR3 contains 14 residues. The V end was cut by 9 bases, the J end by 6 bases, with 19 bases between. In nucleotides, the CDR3 is TGTGCCACCTCGAAATGGGGGGGGCCCAATGAGCAGTTCTTC. This gives the protein CATSKWGGPNEQFF.

The chain uses TRBV5-1 and TRBJ1-4; D call uncertain. This CDR3 is built from 13 residues. Germline CDR1 is SGHRS and CDR2 is YFSETQ. Between the trimmed V and J ends, which lost 7 bases and 4 bases, there was a span of 11 bases. The CDR3 here is CASRVQSNEKLFF. The CDR3 DNA follows: TGCGCCAGCCGGGTCCAGAGTAATGAAAAACTGTTTTTT.

This clone showed up just once. The gene calls are TRBV9 and TRBJ2-3; 10 nucleotides line up with TRBD2. Germline assignment: CDR1 SGDLS and CDR2 YYNGEE. The trim removed 4 bases at V and 7 bases at J, leaving 12 bases unmatched. This CDR3 has 16 residues. CDR3 loop: CASSSRPSGGGYTQYF. CDR3 sequence (DNA): TGTGCCAGCAGCAGCCGCCCTAGCGGGGGAGGTTATACGCAGTATTTT.

CDR3 nucleotides: TGCGCCAGCAGTGAGCCGGGGACCGGGGAGCTGTTTTTT. As protein: CASSEPGTGELFF. The chain links TRBV10-1 to TRBJ2-2; weak D call: TRBD2 (5 bases). The CDR3 contains 13 residues. Germline CDR1 WNHNN, CDR2 SYGVQD (reference sequence). V was cut by 2 bases and J by 5 bases, with 6 bases left in between.

This chain links TRBV15 with TRBJ1-6, with D possibly TRBD1 on 5 matching bases. Germline CDR1 and CDR2: LNHNV and YYDKDF (reference sequence). This CDR3 is 15 amino acids long. V lost 6 bases to trimming and J lost 5 bases, with 14 bases between them. In DNA form, the CDR3 reads TGTGCCACCAGTAAATCCCAGGGTGATAATTCACCCCTCCACTTT. Protein sequence: CATSKSQGDNSPLHF.

The rearrangement joins TRBV12-5 to TRBJ2-7; D unresolved. CDR1 is LGHNT, CDR2 FRNRAP, per germline. CDR3 length equals 15 residues. Trimming removed 1 base from V and 0 bases from J, with 10 bases in between. CDR3 residues: CASGLGSLNSYEQYF. CDR3 DNA sequence: TGTGCTAGTGGTTTGGGCAGTTTAAACTCCTACGAGCAGTACTTC.

V usage is TRBV6-1 and J usage is TRBJ1-2; TRBD1 matches at 8 bases. Germline-derived CDR1 and CDR2 are MNHNS and SASEGT. V shed 4 bases, J shed 4 bases, and the junction held 20 bases outside the gene matches. The CDR3 length is 19 residues. CDR3 region: CASSGKGGQGNIKTYGYTF. DNA for the CDR3: TGTGCCAGCAGTGGAAAGGGAGGACAGGGCAACATTAAGACCTATGGCTACACCTTC.

The CDR3 here is CASSGQSNTGELFF. CDR3 sequence (DNA): TGCGCCAGCAGCGGCCAGTCGAACACCGGGGAGCTGTTTTTT. The chain combines TRBV5-1 with TRBJ2-2; D is unclear. Germline V CDR1 and CDR2: SGHRS, YFSETQ. The CDR3 runs to 14 residues. Deletions cut 4 bases from V and 0 bases from J, with 7 bases between. The whole variable domain, filled in from reference TRBV5-1 and TRBJ2-2, reads KAGVTQTPRYLIKTRGQQVTLSCSPISGHRSVSWYQQTPGQGLQFLFEYFSETQRNKGNFPGRFSGRQFSNSRSEMNVSTLELGDSALYLCASSGQSNTGELFFGEGSRLTVL.

This sequence joins TRBV27 and TRBJ2-1; 11 nucleotides match TRBD2. The CDR3 has 17 amino acids. V dropped 6 bases and J dropped 1; count of bases not matched to a gene: 8. Germline CDR1 reads MNHEY; CDR2 reads SMNVEV (reference sequence). CDR3: CASRDSSGGFSYNEQFF. CDR3 nucleotide sequence: TGTGCCAGCAGAGACTCTAGCGGGGGGTTTTCCTACAATGAGCAGTTCTTC.

The gene calls are TRBV19 and TRBJ1-1; D possibly corresponds to TRBD1 (6 bases). Germline lookup yields CDR1 LNHDA and CDR2 SQIVND (reference sequence). The CDR3 runs 12 residues. Deletions cut 2 bases from V and 7 bases from J, with 8 bases between. The CDR3 nucleotides are TGTGCCAGTAGTATAAGGGGGGGTGAAGCTTTCTTT. Its translation: CASSIRGGEAFF.

The rearrangement joins TRBV15 to TRBJ2-1; 9 bases agree with TRBD2. CDR1 and CDR2 from the germline V gene are LNHNV and YYDKDF (reference sequence). The CDR3 is made up of 16 amino acids. After removal of 0 bases from V and 5 bases from J, the junction contained 5 bases not matched to a gene. This chain's CDR3 is CATSRDPGLADNEQFF. Written as DNA, the CDR3 is TGTGCCACCAGCAGAGACCCGGGACTAGCTGACAATGAGCAGTTCTTC.

The table lists this clone with a few counts. The chain uses TRBV7-8 and TRBJ1-1, with TRBD1 as a possible D gene (6 bases). This CDR3 contains 13 residues. Trimming stripped 6 bases from V and 4 bases from J, with 12 bases between. The germline V gene has CDR1 SGHVS and CDR2 FQNEAQ. CDR3 sequence: CASRAAGATEAFF. The CDR3 DNA reads as TGTGCCAGCAGGGCGGCAGGGGCCACTGAAGCTTTCTTT.